Below are 25 T cell receptor beta chains sequenced from a single sample in a study of cytomegalovirus exposure and HLA in healthy donors. The PCR was carried out with 60 Vbeta primers and 13 Jbeta primers. Sequencing used immunoSEQ multiplex PCR; TCRdb keeps in-frame clones, though not all of them. The sample holds 150,000 to 200,000 clones, 81% seen once. The specimen was PBMCs. These receptors were obtained from a man aged 18 to 30 in good health and CMV-seronegative.

This clone was recorded a few times. The chain has TRBV7-6 and TRBJ2-2, with D possibly matching TRBD2 (6 bases). Trimming removed 7 bases at V and 9 bases at J, with 15 bases between. The germline gives CDR1 SGHVS, CDR2 FNYEAQ. The length of the CDR3 is 13 residues. The CDR3 is CASTTAGQRELFF. The CDR3, as DNA: TGTGCCAGCACAACGGCGGGGCAGCGGGAGCTGTTTTTT.

The genes are TRBV9 and TRBJ1-6; 8 bases are a match to TRBD1. Trimming at V came to 3 bases and at J to 7 bases, leaving 12 bases not matched to a gene. The CDR3 sequence is 17 residues long. Germline CDR1 reads SGDLS; CDR2 reads YYNGEE. CDR3 sequence: CASSEAPLDRGNSPLHF. CDR3 nucleotide sequence: TGTGCCAGCAGCGAGGCCCCACTCGACAGGGGAAATTCACCCCTCCACTTT.

The chain recombines TRBV5-6 with TRBJ2-1; D may be TRBD2 (6 bases). The V gene lost 0 bases and the J gene lost 1 base, with 14 bases spanning the gap. The CDR3 totals 17 residues. Germline V gene data show CDR1 as SGHDT and CDR2 as YYEEEE. The CDR3 DNA follows: TGTGCCAGCAGCTTGGAGTGGTCGGCGGGGTCCTACAATGAGCAGTTCTTC. It codes for CASSLEWSAGSYNEQFF.

This clone was detected only once. The rearrangement uses TRBV7-2 and TRBJ2-3; D not resolved. V was shortened by 1 base and J by 3 bases, with 8 bases between the two germline ends. The germline CDR1 and CDR2 sequences are SGHTA and FQGNSA. The CDR3 contains 14 residues. The CDR3 region has the DNA TGTGCCAGCAGCTTAGGTTCTGAGACAGATACGCAGTATTTT. The encoded protein is CASSLGSETDTQYF.

This clone was detected once. CDR3 bases: TGTGCCAGCAGCTTAGACAGGTTCCACGAGCAGTACTTC. It translates to CASSLDRFHEQYF. This chain links TRBV7-2 with TRBJ2-7; D perhaps matches TRBD1 (5 bases). The V and J ends lost 1 base and 5 bases respectively, with 9 bases between them. Germline V gene sequence: CDR1 SGHTA, CDR2 FQGNSA. This CDR3 spans 13 amino acids.

The chain links TRBV18 to TRBJ1-3; D is possibly TRBD1 (5 bases). Germline CDR1 reads KGHSH; CDR2 reads LQKENI. The V gene lost 4 bases and the J gene lost 3 bases, with 13 bases spanning the gap. The CDR3 is made up of 15 amino acids. This chain's CDR3 is CASSRGEMRGNTIYF. In DNA, the CDR3 is TGTGCCAGCTCACGGGGGGAGATGCGTGGAAACACCATATATTTT.

The V gene is TRBV21-1, the J gene TRBJ2-7; whether TRBD2, the table's D call, matches the DNA was not checked. TRBV21-1 has pseudogene status. The CDR3 contains 11 residues. For the CDR3, the DNA is TGTGCCAGCAGCAAACCCCGGGAGCAGTACTTC. This gives the protein CASSKPREQYF.

J is TRBJ2-3 and V is TRBV11-2, with D perhaps TRBD2 (5 bases). Germline CDR1 reads SGHAT; CDR2 reads FQNNGV. V lost 0 bases and J lost 2, with 12 bases in between. This CDR3 is 16 amino acids long. The CDR3 DNA reads TGTGCCAGCAGCTTAGATATCAGCGGAGCCACAGATACGCAGTATTTT. Translating gives CASSLDISGATDTQYF.

DNA for the CDR3: TGTGCCAGCAGTTTAGAGGTTACGGGGACAGGGTTCTACGAGCAGTACTTC. It yields the protein CASSLEVTGTGFYEQYF. J is TRBJ2-7 and V is TRBV27; 9 bases match TRBD1. This CDR3 spans 17 amino acids. Trimming removed 2 bases from V and 3 bases from J; junction bases left unmatched: 11. Germline CDR1 reads MNHEY; CDR2 reads SMNVEV (reference sequence).

This rearrangement joins TRBV27 to TRBJ2-2, with D perhaps matching TRBD1 (5 bases). Trimming took off 6 bases at V and 4 bases at J, with 12 bases between the two ends. Germline assignment: CDR1 MNHEY and CDR2 SMNVEV (reference sequence). This CDR3 contains 14 residues. The CDR3 protein is CASRTQGFTGELFF. The CDR3 nucleotides are TGTGCCAGCAGGACCCAGGGTTTCACCGGGGAGCTGTTTTTT.

The chain combines TRBV19 with TRBJ1-5; 10 bases are shared with TRBD1. This CDR3 is 12 amino acids long. V was pared by 9 bases and J by 9 bases, with 5 bases of the junction left unmatched. Germline CDR1 LNHDA, CDR2 SQIVND (reference sequence). The DNA for the CDR3 is TGTGCCAGCGGGACAGGGGAAGGGCCCCAGCATTTT. Residues: CASGTGEGPQHF.

The J gene is TRBJ2-2, the V gene TRBV25-1; 8 positions agree with TRBD2. Germline loops: CDR1 MGHDK, CDR2 SYGVNS. V shed 0 bases, J shed 6 bases, and the junction held 3 bases outside the gene matches. This CDR3 is 15 amino acids long. This CDR3 reads CASSEYSGVPGELFF. DNA of the CDR3: TGTGCCAGCAGTGAATATAGCGGGGTCCCCGGGGAGCTGTTTTTT.

The CDR3: CVYGLAGSYEQYF. CDR3 sequence (DNA): TGTGTATATGGGCTAGCGGGTTCATACGAGCAGTACTTC. This rearrangement joins TRBV5-4 to TRBJ2-7; TRBD2 matches 8 bases. The CDR3 totals 13 residues. Germline-derived CDR1 and CDR2 are SGHNT and YYREEE (reference sequence).

CDR3 protein: CASSWRGEMNTEAFF. The CDR3 region has the DNA TGCGCCAGCAGCTGGCGAGGAGAAATGAACACTGAAGCTTTCTTT. V and J are TRBV5-1 and TRBJ1-1, with D unclear. V dropped 3 bases and J dropped 0 bases, with 12 bases sitting between them. Germline lookup yields CDR1 SGHRS and CDR2 YFSETQ. The CDR3 totals 15 residues.

J is TRBJ2-6 and V is TRBV11-2; D might be TRBD1 (6 bases). The CDR3 has 15 amino acids. Deletions cut 8 bases from V and 0 bases from J, with 11 bases between. The germline V gene encodes CDR1 SGHAT and CDR2 FQNNGV. CDR3 loop: CASRDIFSGANVLTF. The CDR3 coding sequence is TGTGCCAGCCGGGACATCTTCTCTGGGGCCAACGTCCTGACTTTC.

The chain employs TRBV7-8 and TRBJ2-2; 11 bases are a match to TRBD2. The V gene end was trimmed by 2 bases and the J gene end by 1 base; junction bases not matched to a gene: 3. The CDR3 spans 17 residues. CDR1 is SGHVS and CDR2 is FQNEAQ in the germline V gene. The CDR3 region is CASSLRLAGKNTGELFF. CDR3 nucleotide sequence: TGTGCCAGCAGCTTAAGACTAGCGGGGAAGAACACCGGGGAGCTGTTTTTT.

The chain uses TRBV19 and TRBJ1-4; D not certain. The CDR3 consists of 15 residues. Germline assignment: CDR1 LNHDA and CDR2 SQIVND (reference sequence). Trimming shortened V by 5 bases and J by 0 bases, and 10 bases separated the two germline ends. The CDR3 sequence is CASSSPLPTNEKLFF. The CDR3 region has the DNA TGTGCCAGTAGTTCTCCACTTCCAACTAATGAAAAACTGTTTTTT. Complete variable domain (other parts from reference TRBV19 and TRBJ1-4): DGGITQSPKYLFRKEGQNVTLSCEQNLNHDAMYWYRQDPGQGLRLIYYSQIVNDFQKGDIAEGYSVSREKKESFPLTVTSAQKNPTAFYLCASSSPLPTNEKLFFGSGTQLSVL.

The gene calls are TRBV12-5 and TRBJ2-2, with TRBD2 as a possible D gene (6 bases). The V end was cut by 6 bases, the J end by 7 bases, with 15 bases between. The CDR3 extends over 14 amino acids. Germline loops: CDR1 LGHNT, CDR2 FRNRAP. CDR3 bases: TGTGCTAGTGGACCTGGGGAGGTAGTCGGGGAGCTGTTTTTT. Protein: CASGPGEVVGELFF. The variable domain in full, completed from reference TRBV12-5 and TRBJ2-2, reads DARVTQTPRHKVTEMGQEVTMRCQPILGHNTVFWYRQTMMQGLELLAYFRNRAPLDDSGMPKDRFSAEMPDATLATLKIQPSEPRDSAVYFCASGPGEVVGELFFGEGSRLTVL.

The rearrangement uses TRBV10-1 and TRBJ2-4; no firm D call. Trimming stripped 0 bases from V and 4 bases from J, with 4 bases between. Germline V gives CDR1 WNHNN, CDR2 SYGVQD (reference sequence). This CDR3 is 13 amino acids long. CDR3 protein: CASSESSKNIQYF. The CDR3 coding sequence is TGCGCCAGCAGTGAGTCGAGTAAAAACATTCAGTACTTC.

This rearrangement joins TRBV6-6 to TRBJ2-7, with D possibly TRBD2 on 6 matching bases. V shed 4 bases and J shed 3 bases, with 10 bases lying between them. Germline-derived CDR1 and CDR2 are MNHNY and SVGAGI (reference sequence). This CDR3 is built from 13 residues. The CDR3 bases are TGTGCCAGCAGTTTTGCTAGCGACTACGAGCAGTACTTC. Translating it yields CASSFASDYEQYF.

The V and J genes are TRBV10-3 and TRBJ2-7; TRBD1 aligns across 7 bases. V was clipped by 3 bases and J by 7 bases; unmatched bases: 9. Germline CDR1 and CDR2: ENHRY and SYGVKD. There are 14 residues in the CDR3. The CDR3, as DNA: TGTGCCATCAGTGAAAGGCAGGGGGTGCGGGAGCAGTACTTC. As protein: CAISERQGVREQYF.

This chain joins TRBV10-3 and TRBJ1-5; D call uncertain. Germline CDR1 ENHRY, CDR2 SYGVKD. V was shortened by 8 bases and J by 7 bases, with 9 bases between the two germline ends. The CDR3 loop spans 11 amino acids. CDR3 coding DNA: TGTGCCATCGGGGAGGAGCAGCCCCAGCATTTT. It is translated as CAIGEEQPQHF.

The rearrangement joins TRBV7-9 to TRBJ2-3; weak D call: TRBD1 (5 bases). CDR3 length: 14 amino acids. Germline values: CDR1 SEHNR, CDR2 FQNEAQ (reference sequence). Trimming removed 1 base from V and 1 base from J, with 6 bases in between. The CDR3, as DNA: TGTGCCAGCAGCTTAGGACAGCGCACAGATACGCAGTATTTT. Translation gives CASSLGQRTDTQYF.

In DNA, the CDR3 is TGCGCCAGCAGCCAAGATGGAGCAGAACTAGCGGGGGGAAGGGATCAGTTCTTC. This encodes CASSQDGAELAGGRDQFF. This chain joins TRBV4-3 and TRBJ2-1, with TRBD2 matching over 12 bases. The CDR3 totals 18 residues. Germline CDR1 LGHNA, CDR2 YSLEER. With 0 bases clipped from V and 13 bases from J, the junction kept 16 bases outside the gene matches.

The V gene is TRBV18, the J gene TRBJ2-5; D gene unclear. The V end was cut by 5 bases, the J end by 3 bases, with 7 bases between. CDR1 is KGHSH, CDR2 LQKENI, per germline. This CDR3 is built from 12 residues. CDR3 amino acids: CASSASEETQYF. DNA for the CDR3: TGTGCCAGCTCAGCTTCGGAAGAGACCCAGTACTTC.